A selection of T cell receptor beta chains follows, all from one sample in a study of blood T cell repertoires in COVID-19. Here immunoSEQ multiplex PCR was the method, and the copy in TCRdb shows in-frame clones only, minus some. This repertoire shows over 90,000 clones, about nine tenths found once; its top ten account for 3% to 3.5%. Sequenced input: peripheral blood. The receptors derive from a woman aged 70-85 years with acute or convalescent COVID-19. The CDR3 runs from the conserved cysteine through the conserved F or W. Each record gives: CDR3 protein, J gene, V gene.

CDR3: CASSLRELPVAGNTIYF
J: TRBJ1-3
V: TRBV4-1

CDR3: CAHLPGQGTGELFF
J: TRBJ2-2
V: TRBV30

CDR3: CASSQVRGGHNEQFF
J: TRBJ2-1
V: TRBV3-1/TRBV3-2

CDR3: CASSERERNTEAFF
J: TRBJ1-1
V: TRBV2

CDR3: CAWSRTSQSYEQYF
J: TRBJ2-7
V: TRBV30

CDR3: CASSLQGVGNEKLFF
J: TRBJ1-4
V: TRBV5-1

CDR3: CASSEAGGYEKLFF
J: TRBJ1-4
V: TRBV2

CDR3: CASSPKSPYEQYF
J: TRBJ2-7
V: TRBV11-2

CDR3: CASTPRGTGAGGTEAFF
J: TRBJ1-1
V: TRBV27

CDR3: CASRPGQGGTGELFF
J: TRBJ2-2
V: TRBV19

CDR3: CASSSQGFQETQYF
J: TRBJ2-5
V: TRBV5-1

CDR3: CASSPQGTSPLHF
J: TRBJ1-6
V: TRBV7-9

CDR3: CASSETSGGPWAQYF
J: TRBJ2-5
V: TRBV5-1

CDR3: CASSLLGDSTYNEQFF
J: TRBJ2-1
V: TRBV11-2

CDR3: CASSVRGGQLTYNEQFF
J: TRBJ2-1
V: TRBV2

CDR3: CASSQEGQGRSEQYF
J: TRBJ2-7
V: TRBV4-1

CDR3: CASGTGGGEQYF
J: TRBJ2-7
V: TRBV19

CDR3: CASSRRTASNYGYTF
J: TRBJ1-2
V: TRBV21-1

CDR3: CASRPPTSSGNTIYF
J: TRBJ1-3
V: TRBV2

CDR3: CASSPDRGPYYGYTF
J: TRBJ1-2
V: TRBV27

CDR3: CASSPTTGTATYNEQFF
J: TRBJ2-1
V: TRBV3-1/TRBV3-2

CDR3: CASSLVGLDQETQYF
J: TRBJ2-5
V: TRBV5-1

CDR3: CSVGGASGRYTDTQYF
J: TRBJ2-3
V: TRBV29-1

CDR3: CASSQELSGRSEQYF
J: TRBJ2-7
V: TRBV4-2